The following is a TCR beta chain sequence with its context. A much larger clone sits a single nucleotide away, making a read error possible. The patients had localized lung adenocarcinoma, a non-small cell subtype. These data belong to a study of CD4 and CD8 cells across lung adenocarcinoma regions. This CDR3 is 12 amino acids long. Trimming shortened V by 1 base and J by 5 bases, and 3 bases separated the two germline ends. Germline CDR1 and CDR2: SGHTA and FQGNSA. Via MiXCR, TCRdb re-called the PCR reads, giving one row per CDR3 protein. The data show about 25,000 distinct CDR3 sequences, over 40% seen once.

This receptor was taken from a male donor with lung adenocarcinoma. The CD4 and CD8 labels of this study may be unreliable. What was sequenced was CD4+ T cells from the center of a lung tumor. V is TRBV7-2 and J is TRBJ2-1; D remains ambiguous. This CDR3 is CASSLVHNEQFF. CDR3 coding DNA: TGTGCCAGCAGCTTAGTGCACAATGAGCAGTTCTTC.